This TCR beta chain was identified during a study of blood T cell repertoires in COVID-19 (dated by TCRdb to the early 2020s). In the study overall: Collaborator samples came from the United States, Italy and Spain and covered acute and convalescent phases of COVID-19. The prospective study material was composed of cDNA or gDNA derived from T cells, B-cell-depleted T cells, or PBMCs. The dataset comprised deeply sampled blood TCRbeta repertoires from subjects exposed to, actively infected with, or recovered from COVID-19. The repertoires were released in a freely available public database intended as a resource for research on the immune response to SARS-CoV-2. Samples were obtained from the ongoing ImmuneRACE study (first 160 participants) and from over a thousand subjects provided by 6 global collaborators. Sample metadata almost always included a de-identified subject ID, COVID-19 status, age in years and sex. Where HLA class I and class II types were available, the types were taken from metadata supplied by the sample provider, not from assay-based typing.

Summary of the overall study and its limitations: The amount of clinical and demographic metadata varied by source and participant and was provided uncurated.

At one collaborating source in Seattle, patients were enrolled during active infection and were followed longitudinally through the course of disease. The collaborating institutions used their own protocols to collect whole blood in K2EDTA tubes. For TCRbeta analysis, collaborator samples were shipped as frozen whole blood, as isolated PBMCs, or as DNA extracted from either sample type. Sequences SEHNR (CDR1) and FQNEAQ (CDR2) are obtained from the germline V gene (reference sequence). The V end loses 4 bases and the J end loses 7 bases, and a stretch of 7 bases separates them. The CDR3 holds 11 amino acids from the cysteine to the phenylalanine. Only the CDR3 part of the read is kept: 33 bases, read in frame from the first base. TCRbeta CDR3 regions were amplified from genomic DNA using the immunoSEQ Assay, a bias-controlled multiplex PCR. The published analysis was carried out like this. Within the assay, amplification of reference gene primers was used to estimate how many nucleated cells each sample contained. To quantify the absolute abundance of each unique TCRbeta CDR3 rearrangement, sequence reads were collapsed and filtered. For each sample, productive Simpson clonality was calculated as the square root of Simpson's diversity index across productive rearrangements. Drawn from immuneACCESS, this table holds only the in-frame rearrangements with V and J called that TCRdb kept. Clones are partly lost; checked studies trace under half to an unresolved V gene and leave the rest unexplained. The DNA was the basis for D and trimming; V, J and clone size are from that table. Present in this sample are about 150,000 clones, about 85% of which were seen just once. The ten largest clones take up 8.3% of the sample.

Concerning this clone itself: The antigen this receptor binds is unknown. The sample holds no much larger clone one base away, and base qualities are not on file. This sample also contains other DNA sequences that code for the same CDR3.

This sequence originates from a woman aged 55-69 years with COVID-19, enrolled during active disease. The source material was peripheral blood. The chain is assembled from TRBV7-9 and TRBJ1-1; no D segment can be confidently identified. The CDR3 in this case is CASSSLGEAFF. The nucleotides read TGTGCCAGCAGCTCCCTCGGTGAAGCTTTCTTT.